One sample yielded the 28 T cell receptor beta chains listed below, sequenced in a study of regulatory T cells in long-lasting Graves disease. Time point here: newly diagnosed GD, antithyroid drugs for less than 3 months. The authors made the TCR library using RNA they extracted from PBMCs. Arm-PCR of CDR3 regions and iRepertoire HTBI primers were used to build TCR beta libraries. In TCRdb, the multiplex PCR reads were re-called with MiXCR into one record per CDR3 protein. The sample shows approximately 470,000 distinct CDR3 sequences, around 15% of them seen only once. These data were also filed under a second study, of T cells in Graves' hyperthyroidism and ophthalmopathy.

This specimen consisted of peripheral blood mononuclear cells (PBMCs), obtained at new diagnosis, from a patient treated with antithyroid drugs. These receptors were taken from a man aged 35 to 55 with Graves disease.

This clonotype was found many times. The chain has TRBV5-1 and TRBJ2-1; 7 bases match TRBD2. Trimming cost V 2 bases and J 4 bases; bases outside gene matches: 3. This CDR3 spans 14 amino acids. In germline, CDR1 is SGHRS, CDR2 YFSETQ. In DNA, the CDR3 is TGCGCCAGCAGCTTCGGGGAGGGGTACAATGAGCAGTTCTTC. This translates into CASSFGEGYNEQFF.

The chain has TRBV12-3 or TRBV12-4 and TRBJ2-2; D remains ambiguous. This CDR3 is built from 14 residues. V was clipped by 8 bases and J by 6 bases, with 16 bases between them. The CDR3 bases are TGTGCCAGCTACACAAATAGAGTCCCCGGGGAGCTGTTTTTT. Its protein is CASYTNRVPGELFF.

As to this clonotype: This may stem from a read error, because a much larger clone lies one nucleotide away. The chain recombines TRBV7-9 with TRBJ2-1; tentatively, D is TRBD1 or TRBD2 (5 bases each). V was cut by 8 bases and J by 6 bases, with 23 bases left in between. The CDR3 has 16 amino acids. Germline values: CDR1 SEHNR, CDR2 FQNEAQ (reference sequence). In DNA form, the CDR3 reads TGTGCCAGCGGCCCCGGTTTGGGGGAATCGGTCAATGAGCAGTTCTTC. This translates into CASGPGLGESVNEQFF.

The chain couples TRBV28 to TRBJ1-4, with D perhaps matching TRBD1 (6 bases). The CDR3 extends over 15 amino acids. Trimming cost V 6 bases and J 3 bases, with 14 bases left between them. CDR1 and CDR2 from the germline V gene are MDHEN and SYDVKM. The CDR3 reads CASSARGGPNEKLFF. CDR3 coding DNA: TGTGCCAGCAGCGCCAGAGGGGGACCTAATGAAAAACTGTTTTTT.

This clonotype was seen only a few times. It may be a read error: a sequence one base away is much more abundant. The V call is TRBV28, the J call TRBJ2-7, with D uncertain. The CDR3 spans 11 residues. The germline gives CDR1 MDHEN, CDR2 SYDVKM. Trimming pared 11 bases from V and 7 bases from J, leaving 15 bases between. CDR3 sequence reads: CAGSVTREQYF. DNA for the CDR3: TGTGCCGGCTCGGTAACCCGGGAGCAGTACTTC.

The CDR3 loop reads CSAREPSAYNEQFF. In nucleotides, the CDR3 is TGCAGTGCTAGAGAGCCTAGCGCTTACAATGAGCAGTTCTTC. The gene calls are TRBV20-1 and TRBJ2-1; weak D call: TRBD2 (6 bases). The V end was cut by 0 bases, the J end by 4 bases, with 10 bases between. The CDR3 consists of 14 residues. Germline loops: CDR1 DFQATT, CDR2 SNEGSKA (reference sequence).

CDR3 sequence (DNA): TGCGCCAGCAGCTTCCAGGGCACTGAAGCTTTCTTT. Translation gives CASSFQGTEAFF. The chain is built from TRBV5-1 and TRBJ1-1, with D maybe TRBD1 (5 bases). V lost 2 bases, J lost 4 bases, and 6 bases lay in between. The CDR3 spans 12 residues. Germline CDR1 and CDR2: SGHRS and YFSETQ. The entire variable domain, with the rest obtained from reference TRBV5-1 and TRBJ1-1, is as follows: KAGVTQTPRYLIKTRGQQVTLSCSPISGHRSVSWYQQTPGQGLQFLFEYFSETQRNKGNFPGRFSGRQFSNSRSEMNVSTLELGDSALYLCASSFQGTEAFFGQGTRLTVV.

This clonotype occurred many times. The chain employs TRBV7-2 and TRBJ2-3; 7 nucleotides align to TRBD1. CDR3 size: 18 residues. From germline, CDR1 is SGHTA and CDR2 FQGNSA. Unmatched junction bases numbered 23, after V lost 10 bases and J lost 4 bases. The DNA of the CDR3 is TGTGCCATACATTTAAATACAATCAGACCCAGGGGGTCAGATACGCAGTATTTT. This gives the protein CAIHLNTIRPRGSDTQYF.

The chain combines TRBV14 with TRBJ1-1, with D unclear. The CDR3 loop spans 11 amino acids. The germline V gene has CDR1 SGHDN and CDR2 FVKESK. V lost 1 base to trimming and J lost 12 bases, with 9 bases between them. CDR3 amino acids: CASSQGGRTFF. The CDR3 region has the DNA TGTGCCAGCAGCCAAGGCGGGAGAACTTTCTTT.

The chain is built from TRBV20-1 and TRBJ1-1, with 8 nucleotides matching TRBD1. V was clipped by 4 bases and J by 11 bases; unmatched bases: 12. Looked up from germline, CDR1 is DFQATT and CDR2 is SNEGSKA (reference sequence). The CDR3 contains 13 residues. CDR3 DNA sequence: TGCAGTGCTACCCGGTCGACAGGGGCGGTGGCTTTCTTT. Translating it yields CSATRSTGAVAFF.

A word on this clonotype: One junction end does not reproduce the germline sequence, and a read error may be involved. The chain joins TRBV28 to TRBJ2-1; D may be TRBD2 (6 bases). Germline-derived CDR1 and CDR2 are MDHEN and SYDVKM. The CDR3 has 15 amino acids. CDR3 sequence: CANSLYGGNYNEQFF. The DNA for the CDR3 is TGTGCCAACAGTTTATATGGCGGGAACTACAATGAGCAGTTCTTC.

This clonotype came up a few times. The chain recombines TRBV28 with TRBJ2-1; perhaps TRBD2 as D (6 bases). Trimming shortened V by 2 bases and J by 1 base, and 12 bases separated the two germline ends. Germline CDR1 is MDHEN and CDR2 is SYDVKM. The CDR3 has 16 residues. CDR3 residues: CASSLGGVNSYNEQFF. In nucleotides, the CDR3 is TGTGCCAGCAGTTTAGGCGGGGTGAATTCCTACAATGAGCAGTTCTTC.

This clonotype has ten or more counts. The gene calls are TRBV12-3 or TRBV12-4 and TRBJ2-1; 10 bases match TRBD1. The trim removed 6 bases at V and 7 bases at J, leaving 9 bases unmatched. The CDR3 extends over 15 amino acids. CDR3 nucleotide sequence: TGTGCCAGCAGCCTGGGGACAGGGGTAGTTAATGAGCAGTTCTTC. Protein sequence: CASSLGTGVVNEQFF.

This clonotype was counted many times. V is TRBV30 and J is TRBJ2-7; D call uncertain. The CDR3 sequence is 12 residues long. The V gene's germline CDR1 is GTSNPN and CDR2 SVGIG (reference sequence). Trimming stripped 1 base from V and 4 bases from J, with 8 bases between. The CDR3 reads CAWSEGWYEQYF. The CDR3 nucleotides read TGTGCCTGGAGTGAGGGTTGGTACGAGCAGTACTTC.

This clonotype was seen a handful of times. V and J are TRBV12-3 or TRBV12-4 and TRBJ2-3; a possible D gene is TRBD2 (6 bases). The CDR3 extends over 13 amino acids. The V gene lost 7 bases and the J gene lost 2 bases, with 10 bases spanning the gap. The CDR3, as DNA: TGTGCCAGCAACCGGGACTCCACAGATACGCAGTATTTT. This sequence encodes CASNRDSTDTQYF.

CDR3 sequence reads: CASSLSLGPPELFF. The CDR3 DNA reads TGTGCCAGCAGTTTGTCCCTGGGCCCACCGGAGCTGTTTTTT. The chain is built from TRBV27 and TRBJ2-2; D gene uncertain. CDR1 is MNHEY and CDR2 is SMNVEV in the germline V gene (reference sequence). Between the trimmed V and J ends, which lost 3 bases and 10 bases, there was a span of 15 bases. This CDR3 has 14 residues.

There are many counts of this clonotype. The chain is built from TRBV28 and TRBJ2-7; D is unresolved. Germline-derived CDR1 and CDR2 are MDHEN and SYDVKM. The CDR3 runs 13 residues. Deletions cut 2 bases from V and 7 bases from J, with 12 bases between. CDR3 residues: CASSLIVEFEQYF. The DNA of the CDR3 is TGTGCCAGCAGTTTAATTGTGGAGTTTGAGCAGTACTTC.

The chain uses TRBV18 and TRBJ2-5, with 8 nucleotides matching TRBD2. Germline V gives CDR1 KGHSH, CDR2 LQKENI. V lost 2 bases, J lost 2 bases, and 10 bases stayed unmatched. The CDR3 contains 17 residues. The CDR3 loop is CASSPVREGGSQETQYF. For the CDR3, the DNA is TGTGCCAGCTCACCAGTACGGGAGGGAGGATCACAAGAGACCCAGTACTTC.

This clonotype has at least ten counts. One end of the junction is discordant with germline, which a read error may explain. V gene TRBV5-1 combines with J gene TRBJ2-7; a weak D match, TRBD1 (7 bases). Germline V gene sequence: CDR1 SGHRS, CDR2 YFSETQ. CDR3 size: 15 residues. The CDR3 DNA follows: TGCGCCGGCAGCAACGCGGGACAGACCTCCTACGAGCAGTACTTC. Protein: CAGSNAGQTSYEQYF. The entire variable domain, with the rest obtained from reference TRBV5-1 and TRBJ2-7, is as follows: KAGVTQTPRYLIKTRGQQVTLSCSPISGHRSVSWYQQTPGQGLQFLFEYFSETQRNKGNFPGRFSGRQFSNSRSEMNVSTLELGDSALYLCAGSNAGQTSYEQYFGPGTRLTVT.

This clonotype appeared many times. CDR3 in amino acids: CASSPGLAGGPFEQFF. For the CDR3, the DNA is TGTGCCAGCAGCCCAGGACTAGCGGGAGGGCCTTTCGAGCAGTTCTTC. The rearrangement joins TRBV11-1 to TRBJ2-1, with TRBD2 identical over 15 bases. This CDR3 comprises 16 residues. CDR1 is SGHAT, CDR2 FQDESV, per germline (reference sequence). The V gene end was trimmed by 5 bases and the J gene end by 10 bases; junction bases not matched to a gene: 9.

This clonotype was seen many times. The gene calls are TRBV28 and TRBJ2-4, with TRBD2 identical over 12 bases. The CDR3 loop spans 17 amino acids. The germline V gene has CDR1 MDHEN and CDR2 SYDVKM. V was clipped by 3 bases and J by 8 bases; unmatched bases: 11. The CDR3 DNA follows: TGTGCCAGCAGTTTTGTACTAGCGGGAGGTCTTTCGGACATTCAGTACTTC. Protein sequence: CASSFVLAGGLSDIQYF.

This clonotype was observed at least ten times. The J gene is TRBJ2-7, the V gene TRBV28; weak D call: TRBD2 (6 bases). This CDR3 spans 12 amino acids. Germline V gene lookup returns CDR1 MDHEN and CDR2 SYDVKM. The CDR3 region is CTVVGGSYEQYF. The CDR3 nucleotides are TGTACCGTCGTGGGGGGCTCCTACGAGCAGTACTTC.

This clonotype was observed many times. The chain joins TRBV11-2 to TRBJ2-1, with 10 nucleotides matching TRBD2. The germline gives CDR1 SGHAT, CDR2 FQNNGV. The CDR3 has 18 residues. V shed 0 bases and J 7 bases; nucleotides not matched to a gene: 12. CDR3 residues: CASSLEPLASGRYNEQFF. The CDR3 nucleotides read TGTGCCAGCAGCTTAGAACCGTTGGCTAGCGGGAGATATAATGAGCAGTTCTTC. The whole variable domain, remainder taken from reference TRBV11-2 and TRBJ2-1, is EAGVAQSPRYKIIEKRQSVAFWCNPISGHATLYWYQQILGQGPKLLIQFQNNGVVDDSQLPKDRFSAERLKGVDSTLKIQPAKLEDSAVYLCASSLEPLASGRYNEQFFGPGTRLTVL.

This chain joins TRBV29-1 and TRBJ1-1, with TRBD1 matching 9 bases. CDR3 length: 17 residues. The J segment lost 6 bases and the V segment lost 5 bases, leaving 19 bases of the junction unmatched. Germline CDR1 and CDR2: SQVTM and ANQGSEA. CDR3 nucleotides: TGCAGCGTTTTCGTTATTGGGGGGACAGGGTTTGTTTCTGAAGCTTTCTTT. This encodes CSVFVIGGTGFVSEAFF.

This clonotype appeared many times. V gene TRBV29-1 combines with J gene TRBJ2-2, with TRBD2 matching 11 bases. CDR1 is SQVTM and CDR2 is ANQGSEA in the germline V gene. The CDR3 covers 14 residues. Unmatched junction bases numbered 8, after V lost 7 bases and J lost 7 bases. The CDR3 here is CSGRTSGWDGELFF. CDR3 bases: TGCAGCGGACGGACTAGCGGGTGGGACGGGGAGCTGTTTTTT.

Worth noting for this clonotype: Germline is not matched at one junction end, which may reflect a read error. The J gene is TRBJ2-2, the V gene TRBV9; 12 bases map to TRBD1. The germline V gene encodes CDR1 SGDLS and CDR2 YYNGEE. CDR3 length equals 16 residues. The DNA of the CDR3 is TGTGCCAGCAGCGTAGAAGGGACAGGGGGCGGCGGGGAGTTGTTTTTT. It is translated as CASSVEGTGGGGELFF.

This clonotype was detected only a few times. The V and J genes are TRBV24-1 and TRBJ2-2; TRBD1 might be the D (5 bases). V was clipped by 5 bases and J by 6 bases, with 9 bases between them. The CDR3 covers 13 residues. Germline values: CDR1 KGHDR, CDR2 SFDVKD. CDR3 sequence: CATSGRGSGELFF. CDR3 in DNA: TGTGCCACCAGTGGTAGGGGCTCCGGGGAGCTGTTTTTT.

This clonotype was observed at least ten times. The J gene is TRBJ1-2, the V gene TRBV11-2; D unresolved. This CDR3 comprises 13 residues. The germline V and J ends were trimmed by 0 bases and 7 bases, with 9 bases remaining between them. Germline loops: CDR1 SGHAT, CDR2 FQNNGV. CDR3 sequence reads: CASSLDLRVGYTF. CDR3 sequence (DNA): TGTGCCAGCAGCTTAGATCTAAGGGTTGGCTACACCTTC.